This is a list of T cell receptor beta chains from one sample in a study of CD8 T cells in ankylosing spondylitis. TCRdb processed the 5' RACE reads anew with MiXCR; each CDR3 protein has one entry. The sample records some 350,000 distinct CDR3 sequences, 14% to 15% being singletons. The sequencing sample was made of blood, either unsorted or a sorted T cell fraction (not recorded which). All receptors derive from a male donor with ankylosing spondylitis or in good health (not recorded which). CDR3s include the opening cysteine and the closing phenylalanine or tryptophan. A D gene is named only where the DNA matches it firmly. Some rows have no size entry. The others give once, few or many, or a class for an expanded clone.

11	.	TRBV12-3/TRBV12-4	TRBJ2-3	many	TGTGCCAGCAGCCCCTCGGGTACGCAGTATTTT	CASSPSGTQYF
18	TRBD2	TRBV5-1	TRBJ2-5	.	TGCGCCAGCAGCTTGTGGCTAGCGGGGTTCTTATCCCAAGAGACCCAGTACTTC	CASSLWLAGFLSQETQYF
17	TRBD1	TRBV27	TRBJ1-5	few	TGTGCCAGCAGTTCTGGGACAGTTAGTGACGGCAATCAGCCCCAGCATTTT	CASSSGTVSDGNQPQHF
14	.	TRBV20-1	TRBJ2-4	many	TGCAGTGCTAAACCGGGGTCCAGACCAAACATTCAGTACTTC	CSAKPGSRPNIQYF
15	TRBD1	TRBV20-1	TRBJ1-2	.	TGCAGTGCCGATGCCGGGGACAGGGGAAACTATGGCTACACCTTC	CSADAGDRGNYGYTF
15	TRBD1	TRBV10-3	TRBJ1-1	many	TGTGCCATCAGTGCGGGACAGGCGAAGATCACTGAAGCTTTCTTT	CAISAGQAKITEAFF
14	.	TRBV20-1	TRBJ2-5	few	TGCAGTGCTAGAGGTGACAGTGGACAAGAGACCCAGTACTTC	CSARGDSGQETQYF
13	TRBD2	TRBV6-2/TRBV6-3	TRBJ2-5	.	TGTGCCAGCACGGGGGGGGCCGAAGAGACCCAGTACTTC	CASTGGAEETQYF
14	.	TRBV15	TRBJ2-6	.	TGTGCCACCAGCAGGTCAGGCTTGACCAACGTCCTGACTTTC	CATSRSGLTNVLTF
12	.	TRBV29-1	TRBJ1-4	.	TGCAGCGTACAGGGATCCGGTGAAAAACTGTTTTTT	CSVQGSGEKLFF
15	.	TRBV7-2	TRBJ1-5	few	TGTGCCAGCAGCCCGGGGTTGGGGGGGCGCCAGCCCCAGCATTTT	CASSPGLGGRQPQHF
12	TRBD2	TRBV3-1	TRBJ2-7	.	TGTGCCAGCAGCCTCTCTAGCGGAGAGCAGTACTTC	CASSLSSGEQYF
16	TRBD2	TRBV20-1	TRBJ2-7	.	TGCAGTGTGTGGCTAGCGGATGCCCGGTGGGGCTACGAGCAGTACTTC	CSVWLADARWGYEQYF
15	.	TRBV2	TRBJ2-2	.	TGTGCCAGCAGTGGGAGGCGAAGCTCGACCGGGGAGCTGTTTTTT	CASSGRRSSTGELFF
14	.	TRBV12-5	TRBJ2-1	.	TGTGCTAGTGCTCTTCGCACCTCCTACAATGAGCAGTTCTTC	CASALRTSYNEQFF
16	.	TRBV7-2	TRBJ2-2	.	TGTGCCAGCACCCTTAGGGGGGGACTCCTCACCGGGGAGCTGTTTTTT	CASTLRGGLLTGELFF
16	.	TRBV12-3/TRBV12-4	TRBJ1-2	many	TGTGCCAGCAGCCGCGCCTCGACAGCAGCTAACTATGGCTACACCTTC	CASSRASTAANYGYTF
14	TRBD2	TRBV5-1	TRBJ2-7	.	TGCGCCAGCAGTTCGCGGGGGGCAGACTACGAGCAGTACTTC	CASSSRGADYEQYF
13	.	TRBV27	TRBJ1-1	many	TGTGCCAGCAGCCCCCTTCGGAACACTGAAGCTTTCTTT	CASSPLRNTEAFF
14	TRBD1	TRBV12-3/TRBV12-4	TRBJ1-2	many	TGTGCCAGCACCAAGGGACAGGGAAACTATGGCTACACCTTC	CASTKGQGNYGYTF
17	TRBD1	TRBV4-2	TRBJ2-7	.	TGTGCCAGCAGCCAGGCCTATCCGGGACAGGGGGCGGGGGAGCAGTACTTC	CASSQAYPGQGAGEQYF
15	.	TRBV12-3/TRBV12-4	TRBJ1-2	.	TGTGCCAGCAGCCACTCCTCCGCGGCGTCGGAAGGCTACACCTTC	CASSHSSAASEGYTF
15	TRBD2	TRBV2	TRBJ2-3	.	TGTGCCAGCACGACACTAGCGGGGAGCACAGATACGCAGTATTTT	CASTTLAGSTDTQYF
17	TRBD1	TRBV11-2	TRBJ1-6	few	TGTGCCAGCAGCTTAGTAGGATCCGGGACAGGCAATTCACCCCTCCACTTT	CASSLVGSGTGNSPLHF
14	.	TRBV3-1	TRBJ2-3	.	TGTGCCAGCAGCAGACGCCCACGCACAGATACGCAGTATTTT	CASSRRPRTDTQYF
15	TRBD1	TRBV5-1	TRBJ2-1	.	TGCGCCAGCAGCTCGACAGGGGGCCCTTACAATGAGCAGTTCTTC	CASSSTGGPYNEQFF
14	.	TRBV5-1	TRBJ2-7	.	TGCGCCAGCAGCTTAAGACTGGACAGTTCGGAGCAGTACTTC	CASSLRLDSSEQYF
14	TRBD1	TRBV6-5	TRBJ1-3	.	TGTGCCAGCAGTAACAGGGGGCTCGGAAACACCATATATTTT	CASSNRGLGNTIYF
14	.	TRBV7-6	TRBJ2-2	many	TGTGCCAGCAGCTTAGCTACGATCGCCGGGGAGCTGTTTTTT	CASSLATIAGELFF
14	TRBD1	TRBV5-6	TRBJ2-7	few	TGTGCCAGCAGCTTGGAAGGCAGGGGGCTCGAGCAGTACTTC	CASSLEGRGLEQYF